One and the same sample provided the 3 T cell receptor beta chains below, sequenced in a study of CD8 T cells in ankylosing spondylitis. Study-wide points: A motif in TCR beta, a set of about eight highly homologous variants, appeared characteristic of ankylosing spondylitis blood.

No antigen is known for these receptors. Each CDR3 protein gets one entry after TCRdb re-called the 5' RACE reads with MiXCR. The sample has some 100,000 distinct CDR3 sequences, approximately 9.6% seen once. Sample: blood, either unsorted or a sorted T cell fraction (not recorded which). The receptors originated from a male donor with ankylosing spondylitis.

The table lists this clonotype with many counts. The CDR3 region has the DNA TGTGCCACCAGTGGGGTTGATGACCTCACCGGGGAGCTGTTTTTT. Its translation: CATSGVDDLTGELFF. The chain joins TRBV24-1 to TRBJ2-2; D is ambiguous. CDR3 length equals 15 residues. The germline gives CDR1 KGHDR, CDR2 SFDVKD. Trimming removed 5 bases from V and 4 bases from J, with 13 bases in between.

This clonotype was found a few times. The V and J genes are TRBV27 and TRBJ1-2; the match to TRBD1 covers 7 bases. This CDR3 spans 13 amino acids. Per the germline V gene, CDR1 is MNHEY and CDR2 is SMNVEV (reference sequence). The junction had 6 bases not matched to a gene; V was cut back by 6 bases and J by 5 bases. CDR3 nucleotide sequence: TGTGCCAGCAGCCAGGGGGTGGGTTATGGCTACACCTTC. The encoded protein is CASSQGVGYGYTF.

In its sample, this clonotype was seen many times. The rearrangement links TRBV7-6 to TRBJ2-3; D unresolved. The germline V gene has CDR1 SGHVS and CDR2 FNYEAQ. Trimming took 1 base from V and 0 from J, leaving 11 bases between them. The CDR3 loop spans 16 amino acids. CDR3 DNA sequence: TGTGCCAGCAGCTTAGAGGTGGGCTCTAGCACAGATACGCAGTATTTT. Translated, it gives CASSLEVGSSTDTQYF.